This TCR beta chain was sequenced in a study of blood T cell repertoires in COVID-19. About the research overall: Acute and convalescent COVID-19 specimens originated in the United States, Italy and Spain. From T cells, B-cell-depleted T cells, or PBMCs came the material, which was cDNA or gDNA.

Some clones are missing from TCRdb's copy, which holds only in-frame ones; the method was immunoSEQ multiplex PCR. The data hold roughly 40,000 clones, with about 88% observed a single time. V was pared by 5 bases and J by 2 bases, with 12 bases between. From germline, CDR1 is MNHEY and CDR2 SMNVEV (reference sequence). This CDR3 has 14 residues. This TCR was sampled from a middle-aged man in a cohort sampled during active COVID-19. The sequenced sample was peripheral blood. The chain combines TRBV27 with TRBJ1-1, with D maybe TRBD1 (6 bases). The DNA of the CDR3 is TGTGCCAGCAGTCAGGGGTCTGGAAACACTGAAGCTTTCTTT. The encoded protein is CASSQGSGNTEAFF.